This TCR beta chain was recovered during a study of T cells in localized non-small cell lung cancer. Only in-frame clones appear in the TCRdb table, and some are missing; sequencing was by immunoSEQ multiplex PCR. The repertoire includes over 25,000 clones, about 91% of them detected once, and around 5.9% sits in the top ten. Study-wide findings and caveats: Adjacent uninvolved lung tissue had the highest T cell clonality, exceeding tumor. Since sequencing was restricted to only one region of the tumor, intratumor heterogeneity remains a possibility.

Details on this clone: Its antigen is undetermined.

Per germline, CDR1 MDHEN and CDR2 SYDVKM. The CDR3 extends over 11 amino acids. The V end lost 10 bases, the J end lost 2 bases, and 8 bases lay between the germline ends. The chain recombines TRBV28 with TRBJ1-2; TRBD1 is a possible D gene (5 bases). The sequencing here drew on PBMCs, taken before any cancer treatment. The source of this sequence is a man aged 40-75 years with stage II lung adenocarcinoma. In DNA, the CDR3 is TGTGCCACCAGACAGAACTATGGCTACACCTTC. Protein product: CATRQNYGYTF.